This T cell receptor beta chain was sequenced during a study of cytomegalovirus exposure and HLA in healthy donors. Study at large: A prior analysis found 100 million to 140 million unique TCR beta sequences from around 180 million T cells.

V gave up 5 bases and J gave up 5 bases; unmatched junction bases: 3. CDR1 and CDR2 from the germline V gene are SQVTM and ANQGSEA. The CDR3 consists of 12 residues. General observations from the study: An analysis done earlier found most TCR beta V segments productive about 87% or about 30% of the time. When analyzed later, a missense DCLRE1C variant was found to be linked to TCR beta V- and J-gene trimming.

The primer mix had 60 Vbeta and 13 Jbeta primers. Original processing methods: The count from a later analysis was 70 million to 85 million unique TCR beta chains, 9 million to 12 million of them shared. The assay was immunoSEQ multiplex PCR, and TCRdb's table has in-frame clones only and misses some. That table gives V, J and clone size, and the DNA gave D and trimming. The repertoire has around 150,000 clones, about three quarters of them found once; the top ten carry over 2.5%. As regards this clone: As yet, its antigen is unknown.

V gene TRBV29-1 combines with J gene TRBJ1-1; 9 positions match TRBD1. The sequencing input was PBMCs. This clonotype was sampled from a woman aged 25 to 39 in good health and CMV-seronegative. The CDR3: CSVWDRETEAFF. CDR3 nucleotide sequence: TGCAGCGTTTGGGACAGGGAAACTGAAGCTTTCTTT.